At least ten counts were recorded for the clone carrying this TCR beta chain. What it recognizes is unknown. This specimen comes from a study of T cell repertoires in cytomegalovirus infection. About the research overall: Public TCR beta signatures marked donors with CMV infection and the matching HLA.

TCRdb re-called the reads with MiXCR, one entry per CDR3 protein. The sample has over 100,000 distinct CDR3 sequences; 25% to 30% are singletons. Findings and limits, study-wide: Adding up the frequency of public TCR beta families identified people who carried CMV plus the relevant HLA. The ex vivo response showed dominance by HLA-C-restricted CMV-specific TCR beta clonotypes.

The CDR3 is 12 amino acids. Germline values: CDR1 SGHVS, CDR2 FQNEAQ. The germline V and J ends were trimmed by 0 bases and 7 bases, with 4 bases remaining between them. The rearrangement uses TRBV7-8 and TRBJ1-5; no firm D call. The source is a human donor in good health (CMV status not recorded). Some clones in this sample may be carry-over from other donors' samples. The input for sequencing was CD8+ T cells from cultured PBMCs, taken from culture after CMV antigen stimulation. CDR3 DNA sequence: TGTGCCAGCAGCTTAGCAGGGCAGCCCCAGCATTTT. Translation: CASSLAGQPQHF.